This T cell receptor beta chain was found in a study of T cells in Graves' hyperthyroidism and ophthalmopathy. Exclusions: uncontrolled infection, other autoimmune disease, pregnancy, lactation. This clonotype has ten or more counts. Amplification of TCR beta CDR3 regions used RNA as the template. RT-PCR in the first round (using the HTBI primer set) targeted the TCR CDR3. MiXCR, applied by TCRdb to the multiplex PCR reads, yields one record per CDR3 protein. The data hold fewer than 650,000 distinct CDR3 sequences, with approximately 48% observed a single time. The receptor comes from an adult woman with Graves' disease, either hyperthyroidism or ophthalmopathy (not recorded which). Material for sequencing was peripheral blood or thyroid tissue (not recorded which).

This chain's CDR3 is CSATPGLAPEGQYF. The CDR3 coding sequence is TGCAGTGCTACACCGGGACTAGCGCCAGAGGGCCAGTACTTC. V and J are TRBV20-1 and TRBJ2-5; 10 positions agree with TRBD2. The CDR3 sequence is 14 residues long. Germline V gives CDR1 DFQATT, CDR2 SNEGSKA (reference sequence). V lost 4 bases, J lost 10 bases, and 12 bases stayed unmatched.